One and the same sample provided the 2 T cell receptor beta chains below, sequenced in a study of blood T cell repertoires in COVID-19 (dated by TCRdb to about 2020). The library was prepared using the immunoSEQ multiplex PCR assay. In its TCRdb copy, this immuneACCESS table keeps in-frame sequences only and misses some clones. Where compared with another copy, unresolved V genes explain less than half of these, and the others have no known cause. This sample has around 270,000 clones in its table, and 88% of those were observed once. Under 4.5% of the sample is in the top ten clones. Sequenced sample: peripheral blood. The receptor set was obtained from a man aged 60 to 69 who had recovered from COVID-19.

The chain links TRBV15 to TRBJ1-3; TRBD1 matches 8 bases. The CDR3 loop spans 17 amino acids. With V trimmed by 1 base and J by 0 bases, 5 bases remained unmatched. Germline V gene data show CDR1 as LNHNV and CDR2 as YYDKDF (reference sequence). The CDR3 here is CATSRGTGSSSGNTIYF. For the CDR3, the DNA is TGTGCCACCAGCAGAGGGACAGGGTCGAGCTCTGGAAACACCATATATTTT.

The rearrangement uses TRBV27 and TRBJ1-6; maybe TRBD1 (6 bases). There are 16 residues in the CDR3. Trimming removed 5 bases from V and 7 bases from J, with 18 bases in between. The germline gives CDR1 MNHEY, CDR2 SMNVEV (reference sequence). The CDR3 DNA reads as TGTGCCAGCAGTACCCGGGACACGAGACAGAATTCACCCCTCCACTTT. Translated, it gives CASSTRDTRQNSPLHF.